Following are 20 T cell receptor beta chains from one sample sequenced in a study of cytomegalovirus exposure and HLA in healthy donors. PCR was performed using 60 Vbeta and 13 Jbeta primers. Generated by immunoSEQ multiplex PCR, the TCRdb table keeps only in-frame clones and is missing some. The table lists over 150,000 clones, 77% of them singletons. Sequencing input: PBMCs. Receptors originate from a woman aged 60-75 years in good health and CMV-seropositive.

This clone was counted a few times. This rearrangement joins TRBV5-1 to TRBJ2-5; D is uncertain. V lost 1 base and J lost 1, with 5 bases in between. CDR1 is SGHRS, CDR2 YFSETQ, per germline. The CDR3 loop spans 13 amino acids. In DNA, the CDR3 is TGCGCCAGCAGCTTGCAGTTCCAAGAGACCCAGTACTTC. This translates into CASSLQFQETQYF.

This chain joins TRBV2 and TRBJ1-3; maybe TRBD1 (6 bases). Trimming removed 6 bases at V and 0 bases at J, with 9 bases between. The CDR3 runs 14 residues. Germline CDR1 is SNHLY and CDR2 is FYNNEI. The CDR3 nucleotides read TGTGCCAGCAGCCAACAGGGCTCTGGAAACACCATATATTTT. Its protein product is CASSQQGSGNTIYF.

As concerns this clone: At one end the junction does not follow the germline gene, possibly because of a read error. The rearrangement uses TRBV30 and TRBJ1-1; no reliable D call. The CDR3 contains 12 residues. Germline V CDR1 and CDR2: GTSNPN, SVGIG (reference sequence). The CDR3 sequence is CARSNRGTEAFF. The CDR3 DNA sequence: TGTGCCCGGAGTAACCGGGGCACTGAAGCTTTCTTT. Looking up the rest from reference TRBV30 and TRBJ1-1 gives the full variable domain: SQTIHQWPATLVQPVGSPLSLECTVEGTSNPNLYWYRQAAGRGLQLLFYSVGIGQISSEVPQNLSASRPQDRQFILSSKKLLLSDSGFYLCARSNRGTEAFFGQGTRLTVV.

This chain joins TRBV4-3 and TRBJ2-2; 9 positions agree with TRBD2. This CDR3 has 15 residues. J was trimmed by 5 bases and V by 1 base; bases with no gene match: 2. In germline, CDR1 is LGHNA, CDR2 YSLEER. The CDR3 reads CASSQVAGGTGELFF. CDR3 nucleotide sequence: TGCGCCAGCAGCCAAGTGGCGGGGGGGACCGGGGAGCTGTTTTTT.

Regarding this clone: One junction end disagrees with the germline gene, perhaps due to a read error. This specimen includes other DNA sequences encoding the same CDR3. The gene calls are TRBV6-5 and TRBJ1-1, with D unresolved. Germline V gene sequence: CDR1 MNHEY, CDR2 SVGAGI. The CDR3 is made up of 14 amino acids. CDR3 residues: CASSYSHQDTEAFF. The CDR3 DNA reads TGTGCCAGCAGCTACTCGCATCAGGACACTGAAGCTTTCTTT.

V is TRBV28 and J is TRBJ2-1, with a weak D call TRBD1 (6 bases). Between the trimmed V and J ends, which lost 2 bases and 3 bases, there was a span of 14 bases. The length of the CDR3 is 16 residues. Germline V gene data show CDR1 as MDHEN and CDR2 as SYDVKM. The CDR3 DNA reads as TGTGCCAGCAGTTTAGTTAGGGGGACCTTCTACAATGAGCAGTTCTTC. Its translation is CASSLVRGTFYNEQFF.

The chain uses TRBV9 and TRBJ2-4; possible D gene TRBD1, 5 bases. This CDR3 has 13 residues. V dropped 4 bases and J dropped 12 bases, with 17 bases sitting between them. The germline V gene has CDR1 SGDLS and CDR2 YYNGEE. The DNA of the CDR3 is TGTGCCAGCAGCCCGGCGCCATTCGACAGTCAGTACTTC. Translation: CASSPAPFDSQYF.

This clone appeared a few times. The chain links TRBV2 to TRBJ1-1; 7 nucleotides match TRBD1. The germline V gene has CDR1 SNHLY and CDR2 FYNNEI. J was trimmed by 4 bases and V by 6 bases; bases with no gene match: 5. The CDR3 spans 13 residues. The CDR3 region has the DNA TGTGCCAGCAGGAGCAGGGGGACCACTGAAGCTTTCTTT. It yields the protein CASRSRGTTEAFF.

The chain joins TRBV19 to TRBJ2-5, with 9 bases matching TRBD1. Germline CDR1 and CDR2: LNHDA and SQIVND (reference sequence). The CDR3 is 16 residues long. The V segment lost 7 bases and the J segment 2 bases; nucleotides outside the gene matches: 11. The CDR3 here is CASTLGQGLGQETQYF. The CDR3 coding sequence is TGTGCCAGTACCCTGGGACAGGGATTAGGACAAGAGACCCAGTACTTC.

This rearrangement joins TRBV7-9 to TRBJ2-5; D uncertain. Trimming removed 5 bases from V and 3 bases from J, with 10 bases in between. The V gene's germline CDR1 is SEHNR and CDR2 FQNEAQ (reference sequence). There are 13 residues in the CDR3. CDR3 bases: TGTGCCAGCAGCGCAAACGACAAAGAGACCCAGTACTTC. This gives the protein CASSANDKETQYF.

CDR3 sequence (DNA): TGTGCCAGCAGCGCCACGACAGGGAGCACTGAAGCTTTCTTT. This encodes CASSATTGSTEAFF. The chain recombines TRBV2 with TRBJ1-1; TRBD1 agrees at 7 bases. CDR3 length: 14 amino acids. J was trimmed by 4 bases and V by 6 bases; bases with no gene match: 8. In germline, CDR1 is SNHLY, CDR2 FYNNEI.

This chain connects TRBV4-3 to TRBJ2-2, with TRBD2 matching over 8 bases. J gave up 4 bases and V 3 bases, and 7 bases lay outside the gene matches. CDR1 is LGHNA, CDR2 YSLEER, per germline. There are 16 residues in the CDR3. CDR3 DNA sequence: TGCGCCAGCAGCCAGCCCGGGGGGGCGGGCACCGGGGAGCTGTTTTTT. Amino acids: CASSQPGGAGTGELFF.

The chain employs TRBV19 and TRBJ2-7; D is perhaps TRBD1 (6 bases). The CDR3 sequence is 14 residues long. The V end was cut by 9 bases, the J end by 2 bases, with 17 bases between. The germline gives CDR1 LNHDA, CDR2 SQIVND (reference sequence). This CDR3 is CASCQTGHPYEQYF. CDR3 nucleotides: TGTGCCAGCTGCCAGACAGGCCATCCCTACGAGCAGTACTTC. Based on the CDR3 plus reference TRBV19 and TRBJ2-7, the full variable domain is DGGITQSPKYLFRKEGQNVTLSCEQNLNHDAMYWYRQDPGQGLRLIYYSQIVNDFQKGDIAEGYSVSREKKESFPLTVTSAQKNPTAFYLCASCQTGHPYEQYFGPGTRLTVT.

The rearrangement links TRBV7-2 to TRBJ1-2; TRBD1 matches at 11 bases. Germline V lookup: CDR1 SGHTA, CDR2 FQGNSA. The CDR3 has 15 residues. The V gene end was trimmed by 2 bases and the J gene end by 8 bases; junction bases not matched to a gene: 7. Written as DNA, the CDR3 is TGTGCCAGCAGCTTACTTGGACAGGGGGCGTCGGGCTACACCTTC. Translating gives CASSLLGQGASGYTF.

Only a few counts were recorded for this clone. The rearrangement uses TRBV7-7 and TRBJ2-5, with 8 bases identical to TRBD2. The ends lost 5 bases at V and 5 bases at J; junction bases unmatched: 7. The CDR3 consists of 14 residues. Germline loops: CDR1 SSHAT, CDR2 FNYEAQ (reference sequence). In DNA, the CDR3 is TGTGCCAGCAGCGAAGACCCGGGGGGGGAGACCCAGTACTTC. Its protein is CASSEDPGGETQYF.

The chain employs TRBV5-1 and TRBJ2-7, with 11 bases aligning to TRBD2. With V trimmed by 4 bases and J by 3 bases, 6 bases remained unmatched. The CDR3 consists of 15 residues. Germline loops: CDR1 SGHRS, CDR2 YFSETQ. CDR3 DNA: TGCGCCAGCAGCCGCACTAGCGGGAGCTACTACGAGCAGTACTTC. Encoded protein: CASSRTSGSYYEQYF.

This rearrangement joins TRBV9 to TRBJ2-1; D remains ambiguous. The CDR3 length is 16 residues. The germline V and J ends were trimmed by 4 bases and 2 bases, with 16 bases remaining between them. From germline, CDR1 is SGDLS and CDR2 YYNGEE. Here the CDR3 reads CASSLSPQVTYNEQFF. CDR3 nucleotides: TGTGCCAGCAGCCTTTCGCCCCAGGTCACCTACAATGAGCAGTTCTTC.

The V gene is TRBV18, the J gene TRBJ1-4; tentatively, D is TRBD1 (5 bases). Germline CDR1 reads KGHSH; CDR2 reads LQKENI. Trimming cost V 3 bases and J 7 bases, with 15 bases left between them. CDR3 size: 15 residues. The CDR3 DNA reads TGTGCCAGCTCACCTGGTACCCTAAGGGGTGAAAAACTGTTTTTT. It yields the protein CASSPGTLRGEKLFF.

As to this clone: A junction end diverges from the germline sequence, so it may reflect a read error. The chain uses TRBV6-1 and TRBJ1-2; 7 bases fit TRBD1. The germline gives CDR1 MNHNS, CDR2 SASEGT. This CDR3 contains 11 residues. CDR3 nucleotides: TGTGCCGGCAGGGGGAGTAGGGGCTACACCTTC. It yields the protein CAGRGSRGYTF.

The chain has TRBV5-1 and TRBJ1-1; D remains ambiguous. Trimming shortened V by 4 bases and J by 6 bases, and 10 bases separated the two germline ends. The CDR3 loop spans 12 amino acids. The germline V gene has CDR1 SGHRS and CDR2 YFSETQ. This CDR3 is CASSLPDSEAFF. In nucleotides, the CDR3 is TGCGCCAGCAGCCTCCCAGACTCTGAAGCTTTCTTT.